The 32 T cell receptor beta chains reported below all come from one sample, sequenced in a study of cytomegalovirus exposure and HLA in healthy donors. The PCR used 60 Vbeta and 13 Jbeta primers. Only in-frame clones appear in the TCRdb table, and some are missing; sequencing was by immunoSEQ multiplex PCR. This sample yields about 60,000 clones, of which about 72% are seen a single time; about 3.6% belongs to the top ten. Sequenced input: PBMCs. Receptors were obtained from a woman aged 40 to 49 in good health and CMV-seropositive.

The genes are TRBV6-5 and TRBJ2-7; D is perhaps TRBD1 (6 bases). V was shortened by 2 bases and J by 3 bases, with 11 bases between the two germline ends. The CDR3 totals 14 residues. CDR1 is MNHEY and CDR2 is SVGAGI in the germline V gene. The CDR3 nucleotides are TGTGCCAGCAGTTACAGAACAGGGATCTACGAGCAGTACTTC. Translation: CASSYRTGIYEQYF.

A single count supports this clone. J is TRBJ1-1 and V is TRBV18, with 8 bases that match TRBD1. The V gene's germline CDR1 is KGHSH and CDR2 LQKENI. The ends lost 3 bases at V and 6 bases at J; junction bases unmatched: 12. CDR3 length: 16 residues. DNA for the CDR3: TGTGCCAGCTCACCCCAACCCTTGACAGGGGACCCTGAAGCTTTCTTT. Translated, it gives CASSPQPLTGDPEAFF. Together with reference TRBV18 and TRBJ1-1, the CDR3 gives the full variable domain: NAGVMQNPRHLVRRRGQEARLRCSPMKGHSHVYWYRQLPEEGLKFMVYLQKENIIDESGMPKERFSAEFPKEGPSILRIQQVVRGDSAAYFCASSPQPLTGDPEAFFGQGTRLTVV.

This rearrangement joins TRBV5-4 to TRBJ1-2, with 8 bases matching TRBD1. The CDR3 covers 15 residues. The V segment lost 4 bases and the J segment 4 bases; nucleotides outside the gene matches: 9. Per germline, CDR1 SGHNT and CDR2 YYREEE (reference sequence). CDR3 nucleotides: TGTGCCAGCAGCGCTAGACAGGGGACGTTCTATGGCTACACCTTC. Its translation: CASSARQGTFYGYTF.

This chain connects TRBV2 to TRBJ2-2; 9 bases match TRBD1. CDR1 and CDR2 (germline): SNHLY, FYNNEI. The CDR3 totals 17 residues. Germline trimming cut 0 bases from V and 5 bases from J; bases unmatched to any gene: 7. The CDR3 reads CASSEAGTGGGTGELFF. In DNA, the CDR3 is TGTGCCAGCAGTGAAGCGGGCACAGGGGGCGGTACCGGGGAGCTGTTTTTT.

This clone has just a few counts. The chain carries TRBV15 and TRBJ1-2, with D possibly TRBD1 on 6 matching bases. Looked up from germline, CDR1 is LNHNV and CDR2 is YYDKDF (reference sequence). The germline V and J ends were trimmed by 3 bases and 7 bases, with 15 bases remaining between them. CDR3 length equals 14 residues. Here the CDR3 DNA reads TGTGCCACCAGCAGGCCTCAGGGGCCGACTGGCTACACCTTC. Residues: CATSRPQGPTGYTF. The variable domain in full, with the rest retrieved from reference TRBV15 and TRBJ1-2, is DAMVIQNPRYQVTQFGKPVTLSCSQTLNHNVMYWYQQKSSQAPKLLFHYYDKDFNNEADTPDNFQSRRPNTSFCFLDIRSPGLGDTAMYLCATSRPQGPTGYTFGSGTRLTVV.

This chain links TRBV19 with TRBJ2-1; 11 bases align to TRBD1. Germline trimming cut 2 bases from V and 3 bases from J; bases unmatched to any gene: 9. The CDR3 is 18 amino acids. Germline lookup yields CDR1 LNHDA and CDR2 SQIVND (reference sequence). CDR3 DNA: TGTGCCAGTAGTATATACGGGGTGGGGACAGGGGGCTACAATGAGCAGTTCTTC. As protein: CASSIYGVGTGGYNEQFF.

The V and J genes are TRBV10-2 and TRBJ2-3; 8 positions agree with TRBD1. V trimming: 3 bases; J trimming: 6 bases; junction bases outside the gene matches: 8. Germline V gene sequence: CDR1 WSHSY, CDR2 SAAADI. The CDR3 is made up of 15 amino acids. Here the CDR3 DNA reads TGCGCCAGCAGTGATTCGGACAGGGTTTATGATACGCAGTATTTT. Translating gives CASSDSDRVYDTQYF.

The chain joins TRBV7-9 to TRBJ1-2, with D perhaps matching TRBD1 (6 bases). Looked up from germline, CDR1 is SEHNR and CDR2 is FQNEAQ (reference sequence). CDR3 length: 18 amino acids. V was clipped by 3 bases and J by 2 bases, with 22 bases between them. The CDR3 reads CASSFLRRAGQGNYGYTF. CDR3 nucleotides: TGTGCCAGCAGCTTCTTACGTCGGGCAGGTCAGGGGAACTATGGCTACACCTTC.

J is TRBJ2-3 and V is TRBV18; 8 positions agree with TRBD2. The germline gives CDR1 KGHSH, CDR2 LQKENI. The CDR3 has 15 amino acids. V shed 2 bases, J shed 8 bases, and the junction held 9 bases outside the gene matches. The CDR3 spells CASSPNGTRRVTQYF. Written as DNA, the CDR3 is TGTGCCAGCTCACCAAATGGGACTAGGCGGGTTACGCAGTATTTT.

The CDR3 DNA reads as TGTGCCAGCAGCTTAGAAGGACAGCTTGCAACTAATGAAAAACTGTTTTTT. Translating it yields CASSLEGQLATNEKLFF. The chain links TRBV7-9 to TRBJ1-4, with a weak D call TRBD1 (6 bases). CDR1 SEHNR and CDR2 FQNEAQ come from the germline V gene (reference sequence). V gave up 1 base and J gave up 0 bases, with 12 bases separating them. This CDR3 has 17 residues.

The CDR3 sequence is CASSLTTGEHSPLHF. The CDR3 region has the DNA TGTGCCAGCAGTTTGACGACAGGGGAACATTCACCCCTCCACTTT. The rearrangement joins TRBV6-1 to TRBJ1-6; 8 positions agree with TRBD1. The J segment lost 8 bases and the V segment lost 5 bases, leaving 8 bases of the junction unmatched. The CDR3 is 15 amino acids. Germline V lookup: CDR1 MNHNS, CDR2 SASEGT.

V is TRBV30 and J is TRBJ1-5; TRBD1 matches at 12 bases. Per germline, CDR1 GTSNPN and CDR2 SVGIG (reference sequence). V dropped 2 bases and J dropped 2; count of bases not matched to a gene: 4. The CDR3 sequence is 16 residues long. CDR3 DNA: TGTGCCTGGAGTTCCGGGACAGGGGGCCGCAATCAGCCCCAGCATTTT. This codes for CAWSSGTGGRNQPQHF.

The chain is built from TRBV28 and TRBJ2-5, with TRBD2 matching 11 bases. After removal of 5 bases from V and 0 bases from J, the junction contained 8 bases not matched to a gene. This CDR3 contains 17 residues. Germline-derived CDR1 and CDR2 are MDHEN and SYDVKM. The CDR3 loop reads CASSPIAGGPHQETQYF. The CDR3 DNA reads as TGTGCCAGCAGTCCAATAGCGGGGGGGCCCCACCAAGAGACCCAGTACTTC.

The V call is TRBV6-5, the J call TRBJ1-6, with 7 bases lining up with TRBD1. V lost 0 bases to trimming and J lost 7 bases; unmatched junction nucleotides: 3. The CDR3 extends over 15 amino acids. The germline gives CDR1 MNHEY, CDR2 SVGAGI. The CDR3 DNA is TGTGCCAGCAGTTACTCGGACAGGAAGAATTCACCCCTCCACTTT. Protein product: CASSYSDRKNSPLHF.

The chain uses TRBV27 and TRBJ1-1; D might be TRBD1 (6 bases). The CDR3 is 14 residues long. The germline V gene encodes CDR1 MNHEY and CDR2 SMNVEV (reference sequence). Trimming pared 6 bases from V and 8 bases from J, leaving 19 bases between. CDR3 bases: TGTGCCAGCAGCCCAGGGGTAGGTTATGGCGAAGCTTTCTTT. As protein: CASSPGVGYGEAFF.

The gene calls are TRBV4-3 and TRBJ2-3; TRBD2 might be the D (5 bases). The CDR3 is 18 amino acids. Looked up from germline, CDR1 is LGHNA and CDR2 is YSLEER. Trimming took 0 bases from V and 5 from J, leaving 21 bases between them. CDR3 sequence: CASSQESGLPTSIDTQYF. The DNA for the CDR3 is TGCGCCAGCAGCCAAGAGTCCGGACTCCCAACTTCGATAGATACGCAGTATTTT.

The CDR3: CASSIPTGPNYGYTF. DNA for the CDR3: TGTGCCAGTAGTATACCGACAGGGCCGAACTATGGCTACACCTTC. This chain uses TRBV19 with TRBJ1-2, with TRBD1 matching over 7 bases. The V gene's germline CDR1 is LNHDA and CDR2 SQIVND (reference sequence). Losses at the gene ends were 2 bases for V and 2 bases for J; bases not matched to a gene: 5. The CDR3 runs 15 residues.

The chain uses TRBV5-4 and TRBJ2-1; 7 bases are a match to TRBD2. The junction had 12 bases not matched to a gene; V was cut back by 0 bases and J by 12 bases. This CDR3 contains 15 residues. Looked up from germline, CDR1 is SGHNT and CDR2 is YYREEE (reference sequence). CDR3 sequence (DNA): TGTGCCAGCAGCTTGGAGGCGGGGGAGACTAGAAGGCAGTTCTTC. This sequence encodes CASSLEAGETRRQFF.

The chain has TRBV6-5 and TRBJ2-7, with 13 bases lining up with TRBD2. The V gene end was trimmed by 6 bases and the J gene end by 2 bases; junction bases not matched to a gene: 4. The CDR3 totals 15 residues. From germline, CDR1 is MNHEY and CDR2 SVGAGI. The CDR3 loop is CASRPGLAGAYEQYF. The CDR3 DNA reads as TGTGCCAGCAGGCCCGGACTAGCGGGGGCCTACGAGCAGTACTTC.

The rearrangement uses TRBV11-2 and TRBJ1-1; D gene ambiguous. V lost 5 bases and J lost 8, with 18 bases in between. CDR1 is SGHAT, CDR2 FQNNGV, per germline. The CDR3 totals 14 residues. The CDR3 sequence: CASSPRRGRNEAFF. CDR3 nucleotide sequence: TGTGCCAGCAGCCCCCGTAGAGGGAGGAACGAAGCTTTCTTT. The entire variable domain, with the rest obtained from reference TRBV11-2 and TRBJ1-1, is as follows: EAGVAQSPRYKIIEKRQSVAFWCNPISGHATLYWYQQILGQGPKLLIQFQNNGVVDDSQLPKDRFSAERLKGVDSTLKIQPAKLEDSAVYLCASSPRRGRNEAFFGQGTRLTVV.

The gene calls are TRBV9 and TRBJ2-2, with D possibly matching TRBD2 (6 bases). Germline V CDR1 and CDR2: SGDLS, YYNGEE. This CDR3 has 17 amino acids. V lost 4 bases and J 7 bases, leaving 23 bases between the germline ends. CDR3 loop: CASSPQPSPRRGGELFF. The CDR3 nucleotides read TGTGCCAGCAGCCCACAGCCGTCGCCTCGGCGGGGCGGGGAGCTGTTTTTT.

This clone was detected only a few times. V usage is TRBV19 and J usage is TRBJ2-3; 9 nucleotides line up with TRBD2. Per germline, CDR1 LNHDA and CDR2 SQIVND (reference sequence). The CDR3 loop spans 18 amino acids. V shed 4 bases, J shed 5 bases, and the junction held 16 bases outside the gene matches. The CDR3 here is CASSRGVGRGGLGDTQYF. In DNA, the CDR3 is TGTGCCAGTAGTAGAGGGGTGGGGCGGGGGGGCCTGGGAGATACGCAGTATTTT.

This rearrangement joins TRBV2 to TRBJ2-7; a possible D gene is TRBD1 (5 bases). Trimming took off 3 bases at V and 2 bases at J, with 8 bases between the two ends. CDR3 length: 13 residues. Germline CDR1 and CDR2: SNHLY and FYNNEI. The CDR3 DNA is TGTGCCAGCAGTGAGGGGCCGGCCTACGAGCAGTACTTC. Translated, it gives CASSEGPAYEQYF. The complete variable domain, with remaining parts taken from reference TRBV2 and TRBJ2-7, reads EPEVTQTPSHQVTQMGQEVILRCVPISNHLYFYWYRQILGQKVEFLVSFYNNEISEKSEIFDDQFSVERPDGSNFTLKIRSTKLEDSAMYFCASSEGPAYEQYFGPGTRLTVT.

This clone was seen a single time. V gene TRBV6-6 combines with J gene TRBJ1-2; D unclear. CDR1 MNHNY and CDR2 SVGAGI come from the germline V gene (reference sequence). The CDR3 covers 11 residues. V gave up 6 bases and J gave up 7 bases, with 9 bases separating them. This CDR3 reads CASSNSFGYTF. The CDR3 coding sequence is TGTGCCAGCAGCAACTCCTTTGGCTACACCTTC.

This clone came up once. The V gene is TRBV28, the J gene TRBJ2-3; 11 bases match TRBD2. The V segment lost 5 bases and the J segment 5 bases; nucleotides outside the gene matches: 6. CDR3 size: 15 residues. The V gene's germline CDR1 is MDHEN and CDR2 SYDVKM. The CDR3 nucleotides read TGTGCCAGCAGTGCAACCGGGACTAGCGGAGATACGCAGTATTTT. Encoded protein: CASSATGTSGDTQYF. The full variable domain, its missing parts supplied by reference TRBV28 and TRBJ2-3, is DVKVTQSSRYLVKRTGEKVFLECVQDMDHENMFWYRQDPGLGLRLIYFSYDVKMKEKGDIPEGYSVSREKKERFSLILESASTNQTSMYLCASSATGTSGDTQYFGPGTRLTVL.

V is TRBV7-2 and J is TRBJ1-2, with 8 nucleotides matching TRBD1. The CDR3 loop spans 14 amino acids. The germline V gene encodes CDR1 SGHTA and CDR2 FQGNSA. V lost 5 bases and J lost 4; bases outside the gene matches: 6. CDR3 in amino acids: CASSHDRGPYGYTF. CDR3 nucleotides: TGTGCCAGCAGCCATGACAGGGGCCCCTATGGCTACACCTTC. Together with reference TRBV7-2 and TRBJ1-2, the CDR3 gives the full variable domain: GAGVSQSPSNKVTEKGKDVELRCDPISGHTALYWYRQSLGQGLEFLIYFQGNSAPDKSGLPSDRFSAERTGGSVSTLTIQRTQQEDSAVYLCASSHDRGPYGYTFGSGTRLTVV.

This clone was counted only a few times. As DNA, the CDR3 is TGTGCCAGCTCACCAGGTACAGCCAGCATTCAGTACTTC. The encoded protein is CASSPGTASIQYF. V is TRBV18 and J is TRBJ2-4; D is unclear. The CDR3 is 13 residues long. Trimming stripped 2 bases from V and 9 bases from J, with 11 bases between. CDR1 KGHSH and CDR2 LQKENI come from the germline V gene.

The J gene is TRBJ2-3, the V gene TRBV4-3, with D possibly being TRBD1 (6 bases). From germline, CDR1 is LGHNA and CDR2 YSLEER. With 3 bases removed from V and 5 bases from J, the gap between germline ends came to 18 bases. The length of the CDR3 is 16 residues. The CDR3 sequence is CASSQSPGHQGDTQYF. CDR3 coding DNA: TGCGCCAGCAGCCAGAGCCCGGGACATCAGGGAGATACGCAGTATTTT.

The chain combines TRBV7-2 with TRBJ2-2; TRBD1 matches 9 bases. This CDR3 is built from 14 residues. The junction had 1 base not matched to a gene; V was cut back by 3 bases and J by 5 bases. In germline, CDR1 is SGHTA, CDR2 FQGNSA. The CDR3 reads CASSLTGGTGELFF. CDR3 DNA sequence: TGTGCCAGCAGCTTGACAGGGGGGACCGGGGAGCTGTTTTTT.

This chain connects TRBV11-2 to TRBJ2-5; D gene ambiguous. The J call may be incorrect, as the DNA end agrees better with TRBJ2-7. The CDR3 consists of 16 residues. In germline, CDR1 is SGHAT, CDR2 FQNNGV. CDR3 bases: TGTGCCAGCAGCCGCACCGGCACAGCCTTTACCTACGAGCAGTACTTC. It is translated as CASSRTGTAFTYEQYF.

This sequence joins TRBV29-1 and TRBJ1-2; D remains unclear. Germline CDR1 is SQVTM and CDR2 is ANQGSEA. The CDR3 loop spans 11 amino acids. The V gene lost 0 bases and the J gene lost 4 bases, with 3 bases spanning the gap. CDR3: CSVEEAYGYTF. DNA for the CDR3: TGCAGCGTTGAAGAGGCCTATGGCTACACCTTC.

CDR3 loop: CASSPPGQETQYF. CDR3 bases: TGTGCCAGTAGTCCCCCTGGCCAGGAGACCCAGTACTTC. The rearrangement uses TRBV19 and TRBJ2-5; D remains ambiguous. This CDR3 is built from 13 residues. V gave up 5 bases and J gave up 5 bases, with 12 bases separating them. The V gene's germline CDR1 is LNHDA and CDR2 SQIVND (reference sequence). Looking up the rest from reference TRBV19 and TRBJ2-5 gives the full variable domain: DGGITQSPKYLFRKEGQNVTLSCEQNLNHDAMYWYRQDPGQGLRLIYYSQIVNDFQKGDIAEGYSVSREKKESFPLTVTSAQKNPTAFYLCASSPPGQETQYFGPGTRLLVL.